This entry describes one T cell receptor (beta chain). The antigen this receptor binds is unknown. It has no much larger one-base neighbor in the sample; base qualities were not kept. From the cysteine up to the phenylalanine, the CDR3 has a length of 18 residues. Just CDR3 DNA is preserved here, 54 bases in frame from base 1. V is trimmed back by 6 bases and J by 14 bases, and the junction contains 23 bases that no gene match accounts for. CDR1 and CDR2 (SGHAT, FQNNGV) derive from the germline V gene. The data were taken from a study of vaccination and CD4 T cells after COVID-19 (dated by TCRdb to about 2022). Broadly, across the study: Convalescent patients had a positive SARS-CoV-2 result on nasal swab PCR, and of these patients, several had mild disease and one had severe disease. The convalescent cohort comprised six males and four females, including two Hispanic individuals, seven Caucasians, two Asians and one multiracial person. Participants got two doses of the Pfizer-BioNTech BNT162b2 vaccine (n=8) or two doses of the Moderna mRNA-1273 vaccine (n=2). Post-COVID blood samples were collected from convalescent patients a median of around 96 days after diagnosis, with a range of about 30 to 161 days. The time from the second vaccine dose to post-vaccine blood sampling had a median of roughly 70 days and ranged from about 14 to 250 days. The cultures were stimulated with overlapping spike peptide pools from SARS-CoV-2 and from the common cold coronaviruses HCoV-NL63, HCoV-OC43 and HCoV-229E. Control cultures received a CEFX viral epitope pool as the positive control, an HIV-1 Nef peptide pool as the negative control, or no peptide. In around 9 COVID-19 convalescent patients and a few infection-naive healthy vaccine recipients, researchers compared the spike-specific CD4+ TCR repertoire from before mRNA vaccination with the repertoire from after. Summary of the overall study and its limitations: Of the vaccine-specific clones in convalescent patients, 304 of 307, or nearly all, reacted only to SARS-CoV-2 spike and did not cross-react with common cold coronaviruses. Among the post-vaccine SARS-CoV-2-reactive clones in convalescent patients, a median 86.3% showed up only after vaccination, which suggests vaccine-specific priming. The median count of SARS-CoV-2-reactive clonotypes went up from 20 to 25 after infection to a few dozen after vaccination, although the change was not significant. The number of convalescent patients in the study was relatively small, and the study did not examine early timepoints following natural infection.

Receptor amplification or capture employed PCR. DNA from cultured CD4+ T cells underwent TCR sequencing with the Oncomine TCR Beta short-read assay at the Johns Hopkins FTIC core. Genomic DNA was extracted from the cultured CD4+ T cells with the QIAamp micro DNA kit. The Oncomine TCR Beta libraries from cultured CD4+ T cells were pooled using unique dual indexes and then sequenced on an Illumina iSeq 100. For the original study's pipeline: Non-productive sequences were filtered out, and CDR3s that did not start with C, did not end with F or W, or were shorter than 7 amino acids were discarded. The MANAFEST web application identified antigen-specific clonotypes by comparing peptide-stimulated wells against reference wells and other culture wells. To be called positive, a clone needed an FDR below 0.05, an odds ratio above 5, and a productive frequency above 0.1% in at least two of three replicate wells. A clonotype counted as cross-reactive if it showed significant expansion both in the SARS-CoV-2 spike wells and in at least one common cold coronavirus spike condition. Levenshtein distances (stringdist) and unrooted phylogenetic trees (ape) in R version 3.6.1 were used to assess CDR3 homology. TCRdb applied fastp at Q25 and MiXCR to the public reads, then kept only in-frame beta chains. Merged by CDR3 protein, the rows form single entries marked with the most common genes and DNA. None of the V and J calls come from the authors' own analysis; TCRdb made them. The table for this sample lists tens of thousands of distinct CDR3 sequences; 43% of them were counted only once. Around 12% of the sample is taken by the ten largest.

In light of the paper, this sample's treatment or condition label describes: approximately 10-day PBMC culture with coronavirus spike peptide pools or control peptides (ViraFEST assay). The ViraFEST assay, used in the study, expanded antigen-specific T cells with peptide pools and then identified the expanded clonotypes through TCR sequencing. The positive SARS-CoV-2 PCR tests of the convalescent patients were dated from March to December 2020, before the Alpha, Beta and Delta variants emerged in the United States. Some 2 million PBMCs per well were cultured in IMDM with roughly 5% human AB serum and roughly 9.3 IU/ml IL-2, plus 10 ug/ml peptide pools. On days 3 and 7, half of the culture medium was replaced with fresh IL-2-containing medium. After ten to eleven days of culture, CD4+ T cells were isolated by negative selection using the EasySep CD4+ T cell isolation kit. Ficoll-Paque Plus gradient centrifugation was used to isolate PBMCs from whole blood, and the isolated PBMCs were then either used fresh or cryopreserved at -140C. Each culture condition was generally run in triplicate wells.

Sequenced material: CD4+ T cells from blood, cultured in vitro. Here the chain combines TRBV11-2 and TRBJ1-6; TRBD1 matches 9 bases in the middle. The source is a human donor who had recovered from COVID-19. This receptor carries the CDR3 CASRNPTEILQGAVALHF. The DNA sequence is as follows: TGTGCCAGCAGAAATCCAACCGAAATCTTACAGGGGGCGGTGGCCCTCCACTTT.